This is a list of T cell receptor beta chains from one sample in a study of radiation and T cells in renal cell carcinoma. Data came from immunoSEQ multiplex PCR; TCRdb stores just in-frame clones and leaves some out. The sample yields around 180,000 clones, approximately 90% seen once. Sequences were derived from blood, sampled from a patient whose treatment included radiotherapy and nephrectomy. Receptors were obtained from a woman between 50 and 59 years old with renal cell carcinoma. CDR3s include the opening cysteine and the closing phenylalanine or tryptophan. The D gene is left open where the match is weak. Expanded clones get a size class; other rows say once, few or many, or leave the size out.

j_call | clone_size | v_call | d_call | cdr3_length | cdr3_nt | cdr3_aa
TRBJ1-2 | NA | TRBV18 | TRBD1 | 15 | TGTGCCAGCTCACCTGTGAGGACAGGGGAGTATGGCTACACCTTC | CASSPVRTGEYGYTF
TRBJ2-1 | few | TRBV19 | NA | 13 | TGTGCCAGTAGTATGCGGGGTTTGGATGAGCAGTTCTTC | CASSMRGLDEQFF
TRBJ1-4 | NA | TRBV19 | NA | 14 | TGTGCCAGTACTCGTAGAGGTTCAAATGAAAAACTGTTTTTT | CASTRRGSNEKLFF
TRBJ2-3 | NA | TRBV6-1 | TRBD1 | 14 | TGTGCCAGCAGTATTGGACAGGGAACGGATACGCAGTATTTT | CASSIGQGTDTQYF
TRBJ2-3 | NA | TRBV13 | TRBD2 | 12 | TGTGCCAGCAGCCCGGGGACTAGCGGGGCTTATTTT | CASSPGTSGAYF
TRBJ2-7 | once | TRBV2 | TRBD2 | 15 | TGTGCCAGCATCCTAGCGGGGGCCCTCTCCTACGAGCAGTACTTC | CASILAGALSYEQYF
TRBJ1-2 | NA | TRBV29-1 | TRBD1 | 15 | TGCAGCGTTGAAGGAAATAAGGGGGCGGTCTATGGCTACACCTTC | CSVEGNKGAVYGYTF
TRBJ2-7 | NA | TRBV18 | NA | 13 | TGTGCCAGCTCACCTGGACCCGACTACGAGCAGTACTTC | CASSPGPDYEQYF
TRBJ1-5 | NA | TRBV5-6 | NA | 15 | TGTGCCAGCAACACCGGGGGCCCTAGCAATCAGCCCCAGCATTTT | CASNTGGPSNQPQHF
TRBJ1-2 | few | TRBV14 | NA | 12 | TGTGCCAGCAGCCAACGCCTCTATGGCTACACCTTC | CASSQRLYGYTF
TRBJ1-5 | few | TRBV4-2 | NA | 14 | TGTGCCAGCAGCCAAGATGGGGGGGATCAGCCCCAGCATTTT | CASSQDGGDQPQHF
TRBJ1-1 | few | TRBV6-1 | NA | 12 | TGTGCCAGCAGTGAATCGGGAACTGAAGCTTTCTTT | CASSESGTEAFF
TRBJ1-1 | few | TRBV18 | NA | 14 | TGTGCCAGCTCACCACGAGGGAGTGACACTGAAGCTTTCTTT | CASSPRGSDTEAFF
TRBJ2-3 | NA | TRBV6-5 | NA | 15 | TGTGCCAGCAGTTATCAGGGCATGGGGACAGATACGCAGTATTTT | CASSYQGMGTDTQYF
TRBJ1-4 | NA | TRBV4-1 | NA | 17 | TGCGCCAGCAGCCAAGAGGCGCGAGTTGCAACTAATGAAAAACTGTTTTTT | CASSQEARVATNEKLFF
TRBJ2-1 | NA | TRBV7-3 | TRBD1 | 15 | TGTGCCAGCAGCTCACGGGACAGGATTATCGATGAGCAGTTCTTC | CASSSRDRIIDEQFF
TRBJ1-1 | few | TRBV18 | NA | 13 | TGTGCCAGCTCATCCAGGGGTGACACTGAAGCTTTCTTT | CASSSRGDTEAFF
TRBJ1-2 | NA | TRBV6-5 | TRBD1 | 14 | TGTGCCAGCAGTTACTCAGGGACAGGGTATTTAACTACCTTC | CASSYSGTGYLTTF
TRBJ1-1 | NA | TRBV5-1 | NA | 15 | TGCGCCAGCAGGTCGGGGGGTGAGATGAACACTGAAGCTTTCTTT | CASRSGGEMNTEAFF
TRBJ1-2 | NA | TRBV5-1 | NA | 15 | TGCGCCAGCAGCTTGGGGTTGGGCACAGGCTATGGCTACACCTTC | CASSLGLGTGYGYTF
TRBJ2-7 | NA | TRBV4-1 | TRBD1 | 16 | TGCGCCAGCAGCCAACCCCCCCGGACAGGGGACTACGAGCAGTACTTC | CASSQPPRTGDYEQYF
TRBJ1-2 | NA | TRBV7-2 | NA | 13 | TGTGCCAGCAGCTTAGTTGCAGGGTCCGGCTACACCTTC | CASSLVAGSGYTF
TRBJ1-1 | NA | TRBV7-2 | NA | 13 | TGTGCCAGCAGCCAGTATATGGGCACTGAAGCTTTCTTT | CASSQYMGTEAFF
TRBJ1-2 | NA | TRBV6-1 | NA | 14 | TGTGCCAGCGTCAGCCGTCTATCTGACTATGGCTACACCTTC | CASVSRLSDYGYTF
TRBJ2-7 | NA | TRBV4-2 | TRBD1 | 18 | TGTGCCAGCAGCCAATCTTTACAGGGGGCAGGGAACTTATACGAGCAGTACTTC | CASSQSLQGAGNLYEQYF
TRBJ1-1 | NA | TRBV7-9 | NA | 14 | TGTGCCAGCAGCTTAGGGGTCCGGGACATTGAAGCTTTCTTT | CASSLGVRDIEAFF
TRBJ2-5 | NA | TRBV19 | TRBD1 | 13 | TGTGCCAGTAGTATGACAGGGCTGGAGACCCAGTACTTC | CASSMTGLETQYF
TRBJ1-2 | few | TRBV7-9 | NA | 12 | TGTGCCAGCTGGGATGGGGAAAGTGGCTACACCTTC | CASWDGESGYTF
TRBJ2-7 | NA | TRBV11-2 | NA | 13 | TGTGCCAGCAGTACCAGGGTTAACTACGAGCAGTACTTC | CASSTRVNYEQYF
TRBJ1-6 | NA | TRBV5-1 | NA | 16 | TGCGCCAGCAGTTGGGCCGGGGCTACGGATAATTCACCCCTCCACTTT | CASSWAGATDNSPLHF
TRBJ2-4 | NA | TRBV5-1 | NA | 13 | TGCGCCAGCAGCCCCGGGGCCAAAAACATTCAGTACTTC | CASSPGAKNIQYF